This T cell receptor beta chain emerged from a study of blood T cell repertoires in COVID-19. Overall study: Researchers got acute and convalescent COVID-19 samples from the United States, Italy and Spain.

CDR1 is LNHDA and CDR2 is SQIVND in the germline V gene (reference sequence). The V end was cut by 3 bases, the J end by 6 bases, with 14 bases between. CDR3 length equals 14 residues. Per the original methods: Amplification with reference gene primers provided the estimates of nucleated cell counts. The protocol was immunoSEQ multiplex PCR, while the TCRdb copy is restricted to in-frame clones and leaves out a portion. V, J and clone size are taken as reported in that table, and D and trimming were inferred from the DNA itself. The data contain fewer than 200,000 clones, around 87% of them singletons.

The origin of this receptor is a man aged 40-55 years with active or convalescent COVID-19. Sequencing was performed on peripheral blood. This chain joins TRBV19 and TRBJ1-2; D is unresolved. Here the CDR3 reads CASSMGGGFDGYTF. The CDR3 DNA is TGTGCCAGTAGTATGGGCGGAGGCTTCGATGGCTACACCTTC.